The next 11 T cell receptor beta chains were all read from a single sample in a study of blood T cell repertoires in COVID-19. TCRdb's table, derived via immunoSEQ multiplex PCR, lists solely in-frame clones and lacks some. The sample consists of some 200,000 clones, 80% to 85% of them appearing once. Sequencing was performed on peripheral blood. These receptors were taken from a woman aged 80 or older with active or convalescent COVID-19.

This clone has a single count. The V and J genes are TRBV5-1 and TRBJ2-2; maybe TRBD2 (5 bases). Germline-derived CDR1 and CDR2 are SGHRS and YFSETQ. The CDR3 is 15 residues long. Between the trimmed V and J ends, which lost 0 bases and 6 bases, there was a span of 12 bases. The CDR3 loop is CASSLGGPRAGELFF. In DNA form, the CDR3 reads TGCGCCAGCAGCTTGGGCGGGCCCCGGGCCGGGGAGCTGTTTTTT.

This chain links TRBV5-6 with TRBJ2-7, with 12 bases aligning to TRBD2. CDR1 and CDR2 (germline): SGHDT, YYEEEE. CDR3 length: 16 residues. Trimming took 7 bases from V and 3 from J; bases not matched to a gene: 11. Here the CDR3 DNA reads TGTGCCAGCTTATCCTTGACTAGCGGGGGCCTCTACGAGCAGTACTTC. Translating it yields CASLSLTSGGLYEQYF.

This chain uses TRBV6-6 with TRBJ2-7; 11 nucleotides line up with TRBD1. With 6 bases clipped from V and 6 bases from J, the junction kept 7 bases outside the gene matches. Germline-derived CDR1 and CDR2 are MNHNY and SVGAGI (reference sequence). The length of the CDR3 is 14 residues. The CDR3 sequence is CASSVDRGRSEQYF. DNA for the CDR3: TGTGCCAGCAGCGTGGACAGGGGGCGGAGCGAGCAGTACTTC.

The chain uses TRBV28 and TRBJ1-2; TRBD1 matches 8 bases. Germline values: CDR1 MDHEN, CDR2 SYDVKM. Losses at the gene ends were 6 bases for V and 7 bases for J; bases not matched to a gene: 16. This CDR3 is 16 amino acids long. CDR3 nucleotides: TGTGCCAGCAGCCGACTCTTCCAGGACAGGGACGGTGGCTACACCTTC. Its translation: CASSRLFQDRDGGYTF.

The chain combines TRBV28 with TRBJ2-7; 7 nucleotides match TRBD1. The CDR3 contains 14 residues. Losses at the gene ends were 4 bases for V and 4 bases for J; bases not matched to a gene: 7. Germline-derived CDR1 and CDR2 are MDHEN and SYDVKM. The CDR3 spells CASSSTGTVYEQYF. DNA for the CDR3: TGTGCCAGCAGTTCTACCGGGACAGTGTACGAGCAGTACTTC.

This rearrangement joins TRBV6-6 to TRBJ2-2; 10 positions agree with TRBD1. Germline CDR1 and CDR2: MNHNY and SVGAGI (reference sequence). Germline trimming cut 8 bases from V and 1 base from J; bases unmatched to any gene: 7. This CDR3 spans 16 amino acids. CDR3 DNA sequence: TGTGCCAGCCGCTCCGACAGGGGGCAGAACACCGGGGAGCTGTTTTTT. This encodes CASRSDRGQNTGELFF.

The V gene is TRBV7-2, the J gene TRBJ2-3, with TRBD2 matching over 11 bases. The CDR3 is 16 amino acids. V was pared by 4 bases and J by 2 bases, with 5 bases of the junction left unmatched. Germline lookup yields CDR1 SGHTA and CDR2 FQGNSA. The CDR3 nucleotides are TGTGCCAGCAGCTCGCTAGCGGGGGGATACACAGATACGCAGTATTTT. Protein: CASSSLAGGYTDTQYF. Full variable domain (outside the CDR3, taken from reference TRBV7-2 and TRBJ2-3): GAGVSQSPSNKVTEKGKDVELRCDPISGHTALYWYRQSLGQGLEFLIYFQGNSAPDKSGLPSDRFSAERTGGSVSTLTIQRTQQEDSAVYLCASSSLAGGYTDTQYFGPGTRLTVL.

The chain recombines TRBV5-8 with TRBJ1-2, with 7 bases fitting TRBD1. The ends lost 3 bases at V and 0 bases at J; junction bases unmatched: 5. Germline V gene lookup returns CDR1 SGHTS and CDR2 YDEGEE. CDR3 size: 15 residues. The chain's CDR3 is CASSWADRTNYGYTF. The CDR3 nucleotides are TGTGCCAGCAGCTGGGCGGACAGGACTAACTATGGCTACACCTTC.

The V call is TRBV7-8, the J call TRBJ1-5; D is unclear. The V gene's germline CDR1 is SGHVS and CDR2 FQNEAQ. The V gene lost 5 bases and the J gene lost 5 bases, with 16 bases spanning the gap. This CDR3 is built from 15 residues. This CDR3 reads CASSVSGKSDQPQHF. For the CDR3, the DNA is TGTGCCAGCAGCGTTTCCGGGAAAAGCGATCAGCCCCAGCATTTT.

The chain combines TRBV18 with TRBJ2-1, with TRBD2 as a possible D gene (6 bases). This CDR3 region has 15 residues. CDR1 is KGHSH, CDR2 LQKENI, per germline. V was clipped by 6 bases and J by 0 bases, with 12 bases between them. The chain's CDR3 is CASSTQGGSYNEQFF. The CDR3 DNA follows: TGTGCCAGCTCGACGCAGGGAGGCTCCTACAATGAGCAGTTCTTC.

This clone was detected only once. J is TRBJ2-5 and V is TRBV21-1; the table names TRBD1, a call not compared with the DNA. TRBV21-1 is annotated as a pseudogene. This CDR3 is built from 16 residues. CDR3 residues: CASSRGNKQGRETQYF. Written as DNA, the CDR3 is TGTGCCAGCAGCAGAGGAAACAAACAGGGGAGGGAGACCCAGTACTTC.